This TCR beta chain was documented in a study of human T cells and chemical hapten exposure. This clonotype has at least ten counts. As to time point: patch test 2, 6 weeks after DPC sensitization. Stated treatment: therapeutic diphenylcyclopropenone sensitization with weekly scalp DPC. In the study's own analysis: Sample TCR totals centred on a median of approximately 95,000, ranging about 20,000 to 750,000. TCRdb processed the RACE reads anew with MiXCR; each CDR3 protein has one entry. These V and J calls are TCRdb output, not the study's own analysis. Of over 40,000 distinct CDR3 sequences listed, 3% to 4% were seen once; the top ten hold roughly 6.6%. The sample consisted of whole blood, taken in connection with sensitization to the hapten diphenylcyclopropenone (DPC). This receptor was obtained from a man aged 40-49 years with alopecia areata. Some clones in this sample may be carry-over from other donors' samples.

CDR3 DNA sequence: TGTGCCAGCAGCGTAGAAGGATCGGGGACTTCTCAGTATTTT. Residues: CASSVEGSGTSQYF. This chain links TRBV9 with TRBJ2-3; tentatively, D is TRBD2 (6 bases). The CDR3 extends over 14 amino acids. The V and J ends lost 0 bases and 12 bases respectively, with 17 bases between them. The germline CDR1 and CDR2 sequences are SGDLS and YYNGEE.